Sequencing of this TCR beta chain was carried out in a study of beta chain features in type 1 diabetes. This clone was observed at least ten times. Germline-derived CDR1 and CDR2 are SGHKS and YYEKEE (reference sequence). The V gene end was trimmed by 2 bases and the J gene end by 1 base; junction bases not matched to a gene: 7. The CDR3 covers 17 residues. All of the isolated RNA was reverse transcribed, so expressed TCRB transcripts were sequenced. Generated by immunoSEQ multiplex PCR, the TCRdb table keeps only in-frame clones and is missing some. This table holds some 150,000 clones, approximately 10% found once.

The chain links TRBV5-5 to TRBJ2-3, with 10 bases that match TRBD2. Sequencing was done on a sample of central memory CD4+ T cells from blood. This receptor was identified in a man between 18 and 35 years old in good health. The CDR3 is CASSFLASGSGTDTQYF. The CDR3 bases are TGTGCCAGCAGCTTTCTGGCTAGCGGGAGTGGCACAGATACGCAGTATTTT.